What follows are 2 T cell receptor beta chains derived from one specimen sequenced in a study of blood T cell repertoires in COVID-19. Assay: immunoSEQ multiplex PCR; the TCRdb copy retains only in-frame clones and omits some. The table has approximately 290,000 clones, 89% seen once. The sample was peripheral blood. These receptors were collected from a woman aged 60-75 years with acute or convalescent COVID-19.

In this sample, this clone turned up a few times. The chain uses TRBV18 and TRBJ1-5; 7 bases line up with TRBD1. The CDR3 sequence is 13 residues long. The ends lost 5 bases at V and 3 bases at J; junction bases unmatched: 1. Germline V lookup: CDR1 KGHSH, CDR2 LQKENI. In DNA form, the CDR3 reads TGTGCCAGCTCAGGGACAGTCAATCAGCCCCAGCATTTT. This encodes CASSGTVNQPQHF.

This chain joins TRBV7-9 and TRBJ2-7, with TRBD2 matching over 7 bases. CDR3 length: 12 amino acids. The V segment lost 4 bases and the J segment 7 bases; nucleotides outside the gene matches: 4. Looked up from germline, CDR1 is SEHNR and CDR2 is FQNEAQ (reference sequence). CDR3 residues: CASSSSGGEQYF. Here the CDR3 DNA reads TGTGCCAGCAGCTCCTCCGGGGGGGAGCAGTACTTC. Looking up the rest from reference TRBV7-9 and TRBJ2-7 gives the full variable domain: DTGVSQNPRHKITKRGQNVTFRCDPISEHNRLYWYRQTLGQGPEFLTYFQNEAQLEKSRLLSDRFSAERPKGSFSTLEIQRTEQGDSAMYLCASSSSGGEQYFGPGTRLTVT.